This TCR beta chain derives from a study of shared clonotypes between healthy human individuals. General observations from the study: Naive subsets, compared against memory subsets, generally had larger estimated richness values.

Those who donated were healthy HIV-negative adults, with no recent acute infections or vaccinations reported. Tens of thousands of T cell genomes (around 0.2 ug DNA) went into each sorted-subset replicate. Generated by immunoSEQ multiplex PCR, the TCRdb table keeps only in-frame clones and is missing some. The data contain roughly 1.5 million clones, 95% to 99% of them singletons. V was trimmed by 2 bases and J by 4 bases, leaving 9 bases between them. The CDR3 contains 13 residues. Germline V gene data show CDR1 as SGHNT and CDR2 as YYREEE (reference sequence). To note about this clone: Its antigen remains unknown.

The chain recombines TRBV5-4 with TRBJ2-5, with a possible D match to TRBD2 (6 bases). Sequencing was performed on naive CD4+ T cells sorted from blood. Subset described: CD45RA+ positively selected. The clonotype originates from a young man in good health. Here the CDR3 DNA reads TGTGCCAGCAGCTTTGGGGGGACAGAGACCCAGTACTTC. This gives the protein CASSFGGTETQYF.